One sample yielded the 31 T cell receptor beta chains listed below, sequenced in a study of T-cell memory formation after mild COVID-19. TCRdb reprocessed the 5' RACE reads via MiXCR and lists one record per CDR3 protein. The table includes over 130,000 distinct CDR3 sequences, 14% to 15% detected once. Sequencing was carried out using PBMCs or a T cell subset sorted from them (not recorded which). All receptors come from an adult woman who had mild COVID-19 (a few samples of this study predate the infection). Cell type and time point are not known.

Only a few counts were recorded for this clonotype. In DNA, the CDR3 is TGTGCCGGCCTTAATCCGTTGAACAATGAGCAGTTCTTC. It specifies CAGLNPLNNEQFF. The chain links TRBV6-2 or TRBV6-3 to TRBJ2-1; no reliable D call. This CDR3 spans 13 amino acids. Germline V CDR1 and CDR2: MNHEY, SVGEGT. V lost 11 bases and J 5 bases, leaving 16 bases between the germline ends.

The chain links TRBV3-1 to TRBJ1-3; D might be TRBD1 (6 bases). The CDR3 runs to 15 residues. Germline V gene data show CDR1 as LGHDT and CDR2 as YNNKEL (reference sequence). V was clipped by 4 bases and J by 8 bases, with 18 bases between them. The CDR3 is CASSPHRALEDTIYF. In DNA form, the CDR3 reads TGTGCCAGCAGCCCACACAGGGCTCTGGAAGACACCATATATTTT.

This clonotype was picked up a small number of times. V and J are TRBV7-9 and TRBJ2-1; the D gene could be TRBD1 or TRBD2 (5 bases each). Germline loops: CDR1 SEHNR, CDR2 FQNEAQ (reference sequence). This CDR3 has 15 amino acids. Trimming left V 5 bases short and J 5 bases short, with 16 bases between. CDR3: CASSRGSQGHNEQFF. CDR3 DNA sequence: TGTGCCAGCAGCCGAGGGTCTCAGGGCCACAATGAGCAGTTCTTC.

The chain couples TRBV20-1 to TRBJ2-7; D gene ambiguous. Germline V gene sequence: CDR1 DFQATT, CDR2 SNEGSKA (reference sequence). The CDR3 extends over 14 amino acids. The V gene lost 0 bases and the J gene lost 3 bases, with 12 bases spanning the gap. Here the CDR3 DNA reads TGCAGTGCTAGAGAGGGCAGCGCTCACTACGAGCAGTACTTC. Translating it yields CSAREGSAHYEQYF.

The chain links TRBV7-9 to TRBJ1-2; maybe TRBD1 (5 bases). The V end was cut by 3 bases, the J end by 4 bases, with 12 bases between. This CDR3 is built from 14 residues. From germline, CDR1 is SEHNR and CDR2 FQNEAQ (reference sequence). In DNA, the CDR3 is TGTGCCAGCAGCTTGGGGGGTGATGGCTATGGCTACACCTTC. Translation gives CASSLGGDGYGYTF.

This clonotype turned up a few times. This rearrangement joins TRBV20-1 to TRBJ2-1; TRBD2 matches at 10 bases. CDR3 size: 16 residues. CDR1 DFQATT and CDR2 SNEGSKA come from the germline V gene (reference sequence). Trimming removed 3 bases from V and 0 bases from J; junction bases left unmatched: 5. The DNA of the CDR3 is TGCAGTGCTAGGTCAGCGGGGGGGCTCTCCTACAATGAGCAGTTCTTC. Translation gives CSARSAGGLSYNEQFF.

This clonotype came up a few times. The gene calls are TRBV5-1 and TRBJ2-7; perhaps D is TRBD1 or TRBD2 (5 bases each). Trimming took 0 bases from V and 0 from J, leaving 10 bases between them. This CDR3 is 15 amino acids long. The V gene's germline CDR1 is SGHRS and CDR2 YFSETQ. CDR3 in DNA: TGCGCCAGCAGCTTGGGAGAGGGGTACTCCTACGAGCAGTACTTC. It codes for CASSLGEGYSYEQYF.

The chain links TRBV7-9 to TRBJ2-1; 10 nucleotides match TRBD2. Germline V gives CDR1 SEHNR, CDR2 FQNEAQ (reference sequence). The CDR3 consists of 15 residues. V lost 5 bases to trimming and J lost 10 bases; unmatched junction nucleotides: 11. The DNA for the CDR3 is TGTGCCAGCAGCCCTCCTCGGCTAGCGGGGGAGGAGCAGTTCTTC. Its translation is CASSPPRLAGEEQFF.

This chain links TRBV7-6 with TRBJ2-3, with D perhaps matching TRBD2 (5 bases). Trimming took off 2 bases at V and 2 bases at J, with 8 bases between the two ends. The CDR3 is 14 amino acids. Germline-derived CDR1 and CDR2 are SGHVS and FNYEAQ. The CDR3 loop reads CASSLSGYTDTQYF. DNA of the CDR3: TGTGCCAGCAGCTTATCGGGGTACACAGATACGCAGTATTTT.

The chain employs TRBV9 and TRBJ1-2, with 8 bases lining up with TRBD1. Per germline, CDR1 SGDLS and CDR2 YYNGEE. The CDR3 runs 14 residues. J gave up 8 bases and V 4 bases, and 10 bases lay outside the gene matches. CDR3: CASSPGAGGRGYTF. DNA for the CDR3: TGTGCCAGCAGCCCAGGGGCAGGGGGCCGCGGCTACACCTTC.

This clonotype was observed a handful of times. The chain employs TRBV15 and TRBJ1-5; weak D call: TRBD1 (5 bases). V gave up 0 bases and J gave up 6 bases, with 9 bases separating them. CDR1 is LNHNV and CDR2 is YYDKDF in the germline V gene (reference sequence). The CDR3 runs to 14 residues. CDR3 loop: CATSRDFGTQPQHF. The CDR3 nucleotides are TGTGCCACCAGCAGAGATTTCGGGACTCAGCCCCAGCATTTT.

This clonotype appeared a few times. The chain links TRBV12-5 to TRBJ2-7, with D perhaps TRBD2 (6 bases). There are 13 residues in the CDR3. CDR1 is LGHNT, CDR2 FRNRAP, per germline. V lost 5 bases to trimming and J lost 5 bases, with 13 bases between them. CDR3 sequence reads: CASGPPGDDEQYF. The CDR3 bases are TGTGCTAGTGGTCCCCCGGGGGACGACGAGCAGTACTTC. The full variable domain, completed using reference TRBV12-5 and TRBJ2-7, is DARVTQTPRHKVTEMGQEVTMRCQPILGHNTVFWYRQTMMQGLELLAYFRNRAPLDDSGMPKDRFSAEMPDATLATLKIQPSEPRDSAVYFCASGPPGDDEQYFGPGTRLTVT.

This clonotype turned up a few times. The chain combines TRBV25-1 with TRBJ2-1; maybe TRBD2 (5 bases). Germline lookup yields CDR1 MGHDK and CDR2 SYGVNS. The length of the CDR3 is 16 residues. V lost 3 bases and J 7 bases, leaving 19 bases between the germline ends. The CDR3 loop reads CASSDSTGKIRNEQFF. The CDR3 DNA follows: TGTGCCAGCAGTGACTCAACCGGGAAGATTAGGAATGAGCAGTTCTTC.

This clonotype has a handful of counts. The chain joins TRBV27 to TRBJ1-5, with a possible D match to TRBD1 (6 bases). This CDR3 comprises 14 residues. CDR1 MNHEY and CDR2 SMNVEV come from the germline V gene (reference sequence). V was cut by 3 bases and J by 6 bases, with 12 bases left in between. Written as DNA, the CDR3 is TGTGCCAGCAGTTTCGGGACAAGAGGTCAGCCCCAGCATTTT. This codes for CASSFGTRGQPQHF.

This chain joins TRBV4-3 and TRBJ1-4; 8 bases are shared with TRBD1. CDR1 LGHNA and CDR2 YSLEER come from the germline V gene. This CDR3 spans 14 amino acids. Unmatched junction bases numbered 4, after V lost 4 bases and J lost 6 bases. CDR3 DNA sequence: TGCGCCAGCAGCCCATACAGGGGGGATGAAAAACTGTTTTTT. Amino acids: CASSPYRGDEKLFF.

The J gene is TRBJ2-7, the V gene TRBV2; maybe TRBD2 (5 bases). This CDR3 contains 15 residues. Germline CDR1 is SNHLY and CDR2 is FYNNEI. Trimming cost V 6 bases and J 5 bases, with 20 bases left between them. CDR3 in amino acids: CASSQSLGVNHEQYF. The CDR3 nucleotides are TGTGCCAGCAGCCAGTCCCTCGGGGTCAACCACGAGCAGTACTTC.

The chain employs TRBV7-9 and TRBJ1-1; maybe TRBD1 (5 bases). The V end was cut by 4 bases, the J end by 6 bases, with 9 bases between. The CDR3 has 12 residues. Germline V gene data show CDR1 as SEHNR and CDR2 as FQNEAQ (reference sequence). CDR3 DNA sequence: TGTGCCAGCAGCTCCCCGGGGCCTGAAGCTTTCTTT. This gives the protein CASSSPGPEAFF.

This clonotype was picked up a small number of times. The chain uses TRBV7-8 and TRBJ2-7; the match to TRBD1 covers 7 bases. V trimming: 1 base; J trimming: 1 base; junction bases outside the gene matches: 7. Germline V lookup: CDR1 SGHVS, CDR2 FQNEAQ. The CDR3 contains 16 residues. CDR3 residues: CASSLGGQSLSYEQYF. DNA for the CDR3: TGTGCCAGCAGCTTAGGGGGACAGTCGCTTTCCTACGAGCAGTACTTC.

This clonotype was recorded at least ten times. The V call is TRBV18, the J call TRBJ2-1, with D unclear. The CDR3 totals 12 residues. CDR1 is KGHSH and CDR2 is LQKENI in the germline V gene. Trimming left V 3 bases short and J 9 bases short, with 9 bases between. The CDR3 DNA reads as TGTGCCAGCTCACCCACGCCCGGTGAGCAGTTCTTC. Protein sequence: CASSPTPGEQFF.

The V gene is TRBV5-1, the J gene TRBJ1-1; no clear D gene. Per germline, CDR1 SGHRS and CDR2 YFSETQ. Trimming cost V 4 bases and J 0 bases, with 19 bases left between them. The CDR3 covers 17 residues. The CDR3 nucleotides read TGCGCCAGCAGCCTCCGCGCCCAAGGCTACATGAACACTGAAGCTTTCTTT. It specifies CASSLRAQGYMNTEAFF. Variable domain in full (rest from reference TRBV5-1 and TRBJ1-1): KAGVTQTPRYLIKTRGQQVTLSCSPISGHRSVSWYQQTPGQGLQFLFEYFSETQRNKGNFPGRFSGRQFSNSRSEMNVSTLELGDSALYLCASSLRAQGYMNTEAFFGQGTRLTVV.

This clonotype was seen at least ten times. V and J are TRBV7-6 and TRBJ2-1; possible D gene TRBD2, 6 bases. Trimming took 8 bases from V and 0 from J, leaving 11 bases between them. CDR3 length equals 14 residues. CDR1 and CDR2 (germline): SGHVS, FNYEAQ. The CDR3 DNA sequence: TGTGCCAGCTCTGACGGGAGCTCCTACAATGAGCAGTTCTTC. It is translated as CASSDGSSYNEQFF.

This clonotype was seen a handful of times. The rearrangement uses TRBV7-3 and TRBJ2-3; TRBD2 matches at 9 bases. The junction had 2 bases not matched to a gene; V was cut back by 6 bases and J by 4 bases. The germline gives CDR1 SGHTA, CDR2 FQGTGA. This CDR3 spans 13 amino acids. The CDR3 spells CASRGGGADTQYF. In DNA, the CDR3 is TGTGCCAGCAGAGGCGGGGGGGCAGATACGCAGTATTTT. Using reference TRBV7-3 and TRBJ2-3 for the parts outside the CDR3, the full variable domain is GAGVSQTPSNKVTEKGKYVELRCDPISGHTALYWYRQSLGQGPEFLIYFQGTGAADDSGLPNDRFFAVRPEGSVSTLKIQRTERGDSAVYLCASRGGGADTQYFGPGTRLTVL.

V and J are TRBV19 and TRBJ1-1; D is undetermined. This CDR3 comprises 16 residues. CDR1 is LNHDA, CDR2 SQIVND, per germline (reference sequence). V was pared by 1 base and J by 3 bases, with 15 bases between. CDR3 amino acids: CASSIGAGLRDTEAFF. The CDR3, as DNA: TGTGCCAGTAGTATAGGGGCAGGCCTTCGGGACACTGAAGCTTTCTTT.

This chain connects TRBV7-9 to TRBJ1-2; 8 bases map to TRBD1. Germline assignment: CDR1 SEHNR and CDR2 FQNEAQ (reference sequence). The CDR3 is made up of 16 amino acids. After removal of 5 bases from V and 1 base from J, the junction contained 9 bases not matched to a gene. The DNA of the CDR3 is TGTGCCAGCAGCGCCGGCCCGACAGGGGATAACTATGGCTACACCTTC. It codes for CASSAGPTGDNYGYTF.

Comments on this clonotype: The junction departs from the called germline gene at one end, perhaps through a read error. CDR3 in amino acids: CASSGAPNNYGYTF. In DNA form, the CDR3 reads TGTGCCAGCAGCGGGGCACCAAATAACTATGGCTATACCTTC. This chain connects TRBV9 to TRBJ1-2; D unresolved. This CDR3 comprises 14 residues. From germline, CDR1 is SGDLS and CDR2 YYNGEE.

This clonotype showed up just a few times. The genes are TRBV20-1 and TRBJ2-3; 10 bases fit TRBD2. CDR3 length: 15 amino acids. Germline loops: CDR1 DFQATT, CDR2 SNEGSKA (reference sequence). J lost 2 bases, V lost 0 bases, and 2 bases had no gene match. As DNA, the CDR3 is TGCAGTGCTAGAGATCTAGCGGGAGACACAGATACGCAGTATTTT. Its translation is CSARDLAGDTDTQYF.

This clonotype was counted at least ten times. The chain recombines TRBV6-5 with TRBJ2-7, with D possibly called TRBD1 or TRBD2 (7 bases each). The CDR3 runs to 13 residues. Germline-derived CDR1 and CDR2 are MNHEY and SVGAGI. The V and J ends lost 11 bases and 0 bases respectively, with 14 bases between them. The DNA for the CDR3 is TGTGCCGCAGGGGGAGGGAACTCCTACGAGCAGTACTTC. Translating it yields CAAGGGNSYEQYF.

The gene calls are TRBV7-2 and TRBJ2-2; 15 bases map to TRBD2. V gave up 2 bases and J gave up 6 bases; unmatched junction bases: 13. The CDR3 covers 20 residues. The germline V gene has CDR1 SGHTA and CDR2 FQGNSA. The CDR3 spells CASSLFHGLAGGPGAGELFF. DNA for the CDR3: TGTGCCAGCAGCTTATTTCACGGACTAGCGGGAGGGCCCGGAGCCGGGGAGCTGTTTTTT.

This clonotype turned up a few times. The chain employs TRBV7-2 and TRBJ2-5; D possibly matches TRBD1 or TRBD2 (6 bases each). The CDR3 sequence is 17 residues long. From germline, CDR1 is SGHTA and CDR2 FQGNSA. V lost 3 bases, J lost 4 bases, and 21 bases lay in between. The CDR3 is CASSLGAGLGRRETQYF. CDR3 in DNA: TGTGCCAGCAGCTTGGGGGCGGGGTTGGGGCGTCGAGAGACCCAGTACTTC. The variable domain in full, completed from reference TRBV7-2 and TRBJ2-5, reads GAGVSQSPSNKVTEKGKDVELRCDPISGHTALYWYRQSLGQGLEFLIYFQGNSAPDKSGLPSDRFSAERTGGSVSTLTIQRTQQEDSAVYLCASSLGAGLGRRETQYFGPGTRLLVL.

The V gene is TRBV20-1, the J gene TRBJ2-1; 11 bases are a match to TRBD2. Germline CDR1 is DFQATT and CDR2 is SNEGSKA (reference sequence). Trimming at V came to 7 bases and at J to 14 bases, leaving 7 bases not matched to a gene. The CDR3 length is 11 residues. CDR3 sequence: CSVRLLAGEFF. In nucleotides, the CDR3 is TGCAGTGTCAGACTACTAGCGGGGGAGTTCTTC.

The CDR3 sequence is CASSFLQNTEAFF. Here the CDR3 DNA reads TGTGCCAGCAGTTTCCTGCAGAACACTGAAGCTTTCTTT. The J gene is TRBJ1-1, the V gene TRBV6-6, with D hard to call. V was trimmed by 4 bases and J by 1 base, leaving 7 bases between them. Germline assignment: CDR1 MNHNY and CDR2 SVGAGI (reference sequence). This CDR3 has 13 amino acids.